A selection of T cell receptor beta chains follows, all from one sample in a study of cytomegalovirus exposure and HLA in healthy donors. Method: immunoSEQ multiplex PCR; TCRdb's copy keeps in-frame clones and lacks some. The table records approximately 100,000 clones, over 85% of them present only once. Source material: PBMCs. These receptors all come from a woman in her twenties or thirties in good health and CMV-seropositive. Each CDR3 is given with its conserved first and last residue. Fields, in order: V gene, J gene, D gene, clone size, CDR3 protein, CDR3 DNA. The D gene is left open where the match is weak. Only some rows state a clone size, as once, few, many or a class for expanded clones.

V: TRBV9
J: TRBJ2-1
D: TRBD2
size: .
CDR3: CASSAGLGSYNEQFF
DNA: TGTGCCAGCAGCGCAGGACTAGGCTCCTACAATGAGCAGTTCTTC

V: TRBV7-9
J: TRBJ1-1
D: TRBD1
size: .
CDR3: CASSPDRAGTEAFF
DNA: TGTGCCAGCAGCCCCGACAGGGCGGGGACTGAAGCTTTCTTT

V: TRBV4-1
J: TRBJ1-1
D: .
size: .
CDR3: CASSLQTANTEAFF
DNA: TGCGCCAGCAGCCTTCAGACAGCGAACACTGAAGCTTTCTTT

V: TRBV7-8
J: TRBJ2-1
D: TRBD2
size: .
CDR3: CASSFLPGLAYYNEQFF
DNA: TGTGCCAGCAGCTTTCTACCGGGACTAGCTTATTACAATGAGCAGTTCTTC

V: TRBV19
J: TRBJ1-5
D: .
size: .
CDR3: CASSSPMRNNQPQHF
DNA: TGTGCCAGTAGTTCCCCAATGCGGAACAATCAGCCCCAGCATTTT

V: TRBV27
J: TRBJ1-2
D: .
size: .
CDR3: CASSFRLQSNYGYTF
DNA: TGTGCCAGCAGTTTTCGTTTACAGAGTAACTATGGCTACACCTTC

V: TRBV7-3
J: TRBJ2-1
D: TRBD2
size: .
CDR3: CASSPTGTSDVNEQFF
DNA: TGTGCCAGCAGCCCCACCGGGACTAGCGATGTCAATGAGCAGTTCTTC

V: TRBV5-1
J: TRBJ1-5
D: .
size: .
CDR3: CASSLPGRNSNQPQHF
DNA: TGCGCCAGCAGCTTGCCAGGGCGGAATAGCAATCAGCCCCAGCATTTT

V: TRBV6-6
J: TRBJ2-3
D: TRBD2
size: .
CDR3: CASSGTSGTDTQYF
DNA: TGTGCCAGCAGTGGGACTAGCGGCACAGATACGCAGTATTTT

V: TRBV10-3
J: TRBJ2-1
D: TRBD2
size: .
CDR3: CAISQGLAGVFYNEQFF
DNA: TGTGCCATCAGCCAGGGACTAGCGGGAGTATTCTACAATGAGCAGTTCTTC

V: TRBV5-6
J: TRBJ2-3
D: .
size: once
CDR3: CASSLDRDTDTQYF
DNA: TGTGCCAGCAGCTTGGACAGGGACACAGATACGCAGTATTTT

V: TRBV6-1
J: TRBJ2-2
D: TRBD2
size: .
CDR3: CASSALTSGRTGELFF
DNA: TGTGCCAGCAGTGCTCTTACTAGCGGGAGAACCGGGGAGCTGTTTTTT

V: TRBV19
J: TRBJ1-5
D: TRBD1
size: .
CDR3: CASTRQGEFHNQPQHF
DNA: TGTGCCAGTACTCGACAGGGCGAATTCCACAATCAGCCCCAGCATTTT

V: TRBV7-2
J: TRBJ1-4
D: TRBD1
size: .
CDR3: CASSWRDRKKLFF
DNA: TGTGCCAGCAGCTGGCGGGACAGAAAAAAACTGTTTTTT

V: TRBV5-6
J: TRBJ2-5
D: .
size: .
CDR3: CASSLQGHGHQETQYF
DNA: TGTGCCAGCAGTTTGCAGGGGCATGGGCACCAAGAGACCCAGTACTTC

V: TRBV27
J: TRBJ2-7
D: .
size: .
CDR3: CASSPTGYEQYF
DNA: TGTGCCAGCAGTCCAACAGGCTACGAGCAGTACTTC

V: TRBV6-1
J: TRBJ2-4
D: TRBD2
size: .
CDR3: CASSEARGLAGGFPPGWSKNIQYF
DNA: TGTGCCAGCAGTGAAGCGCGGGGACTAGCGGGAGGGTTCCCCCCGGGTTGGTCCAAAAACATTCAGTACTTC

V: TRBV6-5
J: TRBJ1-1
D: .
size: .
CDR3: CASSYSATANTEAFF
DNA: TGTGCCAGCAGTTACTCGGCGACAGCTAACACTGAAGCTTTCTTT

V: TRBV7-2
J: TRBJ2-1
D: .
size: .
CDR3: CASSSPGGSRSKNEQFF
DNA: TGTGCCAGCAGCTCCCCCGGAGGTAGTAGGTCGAAAAATGAGCAGTTCTTC

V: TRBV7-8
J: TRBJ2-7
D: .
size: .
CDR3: CASSLARYEQYF
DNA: TGTGCCAGCAGCTTAGCCCGCTACGAGCAGTACTTC

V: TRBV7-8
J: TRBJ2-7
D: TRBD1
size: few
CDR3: CASSLTTGSSYEQYF
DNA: TGTGCCAGCAGCTTAACGACAGGGAGCTCCTACGAGCAGTACTTC

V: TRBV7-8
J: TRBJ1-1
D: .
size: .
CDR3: CASSLAGNTEAFF
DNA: TGTGCCAGCAGCTTAGCCGGGAACACTGAAGCTTTCTTT

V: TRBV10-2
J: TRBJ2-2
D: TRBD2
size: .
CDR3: CASRLSGGRTGELFF
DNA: TGCGCCAGCCGTCTGAGCGGCGGGAGAACCGGGGAGCTGTTTTTT

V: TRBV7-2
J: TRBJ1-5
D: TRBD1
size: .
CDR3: CASSPTPTGFGNQPQHF
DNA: TGTGCCAGCAGCCCGACCCCGACAGGGTTTGGCAATCAGCCCCAGCATTTT

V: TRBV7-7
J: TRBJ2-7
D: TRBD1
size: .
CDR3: CASSLGQGDYEQYF
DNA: TGTGCCAGCAGCTTGGGACAGGGGGACTACGAGCAGTACTTC

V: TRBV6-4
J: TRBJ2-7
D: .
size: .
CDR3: CAPGKGAYEQYF
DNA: TGTGCCCCGGGGAAGGGGGCCTACGAGCAGTACTTC

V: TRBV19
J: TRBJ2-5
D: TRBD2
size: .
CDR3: CASSRTSGRVETQYF
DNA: TGTGCCAGTAGTAGGACTAGCGGGAGGGTCGAGACCCAGTACTTC

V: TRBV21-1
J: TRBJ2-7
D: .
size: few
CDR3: CASSKDGGAEQYF
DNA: TGTGCCAGCAGCAAAGATGGCGGGGCCGAGCAGTACTTC

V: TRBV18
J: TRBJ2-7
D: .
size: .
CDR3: CASSLKSGLHEQYF
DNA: TGTGCCAGCTCACTAAAATCCGGACTCCACGAGCAGTACTTC

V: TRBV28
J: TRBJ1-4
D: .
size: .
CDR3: CASGGGGVEKLFF
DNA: TGTGCCAGCGGGGGGGGCGGAGTCGAAAAACTGTTTTTT

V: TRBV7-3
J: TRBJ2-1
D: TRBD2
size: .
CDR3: CASSYGAGVHNEQFF
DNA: TGTGCCAGCAGCTACGGAGCGGGAGTCCACAATGAGCAGTTCTTC

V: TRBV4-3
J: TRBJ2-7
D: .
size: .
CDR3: CASSQDRGRQYEQYF
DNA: TGCGCCAGCAGCCAAGACCGGGGGAGACAGTACGAGCAGTACTTC

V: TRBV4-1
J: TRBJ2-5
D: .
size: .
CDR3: CASSQDSTVYQETQYF
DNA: TGCGCCAGCAGCCAAGATTCAACAGTGTACCAAGAGACCCAGTACTTC

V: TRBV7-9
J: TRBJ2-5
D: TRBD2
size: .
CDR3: CASSTTSGSPRAQYF
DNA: TGTGCCAGCAGCACGACTAGCGGGAGCCCCAGGGCCCAGTACTTC

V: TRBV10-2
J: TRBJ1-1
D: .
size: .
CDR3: CASSEGRVYREAFF
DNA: TGCGCCAGCAGTGAGGGGCGGGTCTACCGGGAAGCTTTCTTT

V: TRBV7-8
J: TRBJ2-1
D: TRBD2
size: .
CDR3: CASSLGTSGRLEQFF
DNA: TGTGCCAGCAGCTTAGGGACTAGCGGGAGACTTGAGCAGTTCTTC

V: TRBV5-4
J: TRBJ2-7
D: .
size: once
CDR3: CASNEQYF
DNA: TGTGCCTCCAACGAGCAGTACTTC

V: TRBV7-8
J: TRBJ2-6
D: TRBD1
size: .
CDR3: CASSMTGFSTGANVLTF
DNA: TGTGCCAGCAGCATGACAGGGTTTAGTACTGGGGCCAACGTCCTGACTTTC

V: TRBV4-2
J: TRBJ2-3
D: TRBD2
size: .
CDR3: CASSQAHSGGISTDTQYF
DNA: TGTGCCAGCAGCCAAGCTCACAGCGGGGGGATTAGCACAGATACGCAGTATTTT

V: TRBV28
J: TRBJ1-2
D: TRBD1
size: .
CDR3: CASSLGTGRRHGYTF
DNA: TGTGCCAGCAGTTTAGGGACAGGCCGACGCCATGGCTACACCTTC

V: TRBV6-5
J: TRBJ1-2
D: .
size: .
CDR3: CASSRTIGSDYGYTF
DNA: TGTGCCAGCAGCCGCACGATCGGGAGCGACTATGGCTACACCTTC

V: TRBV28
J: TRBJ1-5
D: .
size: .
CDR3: CASSLVRAYQPQHF
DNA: TGTGCCAGCAGTTTGGTCAGGGCGTATCAGCCCCAGCATTTT

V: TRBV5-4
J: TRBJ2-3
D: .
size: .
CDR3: CASSFWTGTDTQYF
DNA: TGTGCCAGCAGCTTTTGGACGGGGACAGATACGCAGTATTTT

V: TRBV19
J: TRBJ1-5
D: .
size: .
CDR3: CASVGTADLWPQHF
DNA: TGTGCCAGTGTGGGCACAGCGGACCTATGGCCCCAGCATTTT

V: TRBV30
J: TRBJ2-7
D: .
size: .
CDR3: CAWSSGAPPFEQYF
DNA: TGTGCCTGGAGTTCGGGAGCCCCCCCATTCGAGCAGTACTTC

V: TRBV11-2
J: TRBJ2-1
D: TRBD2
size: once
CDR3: CASSRGGLAGGLVYNEQFF
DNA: TGTGCCAGCAGTCGGGGAGGACTAGCGGGAGGGCTGGTGTACAATGAGCAGTTCTTC

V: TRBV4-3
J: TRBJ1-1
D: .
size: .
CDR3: CASSQGTRLTNTEAFF
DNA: TGCGCCAGCAGCCAAGGTACCAGGCTGACGAACACTGAAGCTTTCTTT

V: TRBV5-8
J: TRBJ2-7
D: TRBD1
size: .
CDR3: CASSRQGPNTYEQYF
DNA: TGTGCCAGCAGCCGACAGGGCCCGAATACCTACGAGCAGTACTTC

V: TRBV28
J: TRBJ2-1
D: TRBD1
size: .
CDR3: CASTEQGSSYNEQFF
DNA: TGTGCCAGCACCGAACAGGGGAGCTCCTACAATGAGCAGTTCTTC